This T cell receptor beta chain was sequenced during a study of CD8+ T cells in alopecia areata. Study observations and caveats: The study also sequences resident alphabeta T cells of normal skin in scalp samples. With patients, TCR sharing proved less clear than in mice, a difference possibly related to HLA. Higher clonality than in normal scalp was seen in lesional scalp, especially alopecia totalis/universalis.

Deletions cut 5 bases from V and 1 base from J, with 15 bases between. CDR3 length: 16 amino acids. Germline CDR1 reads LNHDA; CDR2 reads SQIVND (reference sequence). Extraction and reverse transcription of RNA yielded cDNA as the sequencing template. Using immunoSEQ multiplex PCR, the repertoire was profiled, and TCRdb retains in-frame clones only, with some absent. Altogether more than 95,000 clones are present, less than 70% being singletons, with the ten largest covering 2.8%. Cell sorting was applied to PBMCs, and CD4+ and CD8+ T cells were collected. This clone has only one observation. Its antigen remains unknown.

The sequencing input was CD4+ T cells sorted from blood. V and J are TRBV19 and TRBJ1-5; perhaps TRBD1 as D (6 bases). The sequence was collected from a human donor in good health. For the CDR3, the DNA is TGTGCCAGTAGTCGCCCGGGGACAATGAGCAATCAGCCCCAGCATTTT. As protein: CASSRPGTMSNQPQHF. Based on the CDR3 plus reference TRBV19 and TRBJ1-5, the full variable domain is DGGITQSPKYLFRKEGQNVTLSCEQNLNHDAMYWYRQDPGQGLRLIYYSQIVNDFQKGDIAEGYSVSREKKESFPLTVTSAQKNPTAFYLCASSRPGTMSNQPQHFGDGTRLSIL.